This T cell receptor (beta chain) appears in the sequencing data of a study of blood T cell repertoires in COVID-19. The wider study: The study drew acute and convalescent COVID-19 samples from the United States, Italy and Spain. The analysed material was cDNA or gDNA that came from T cells, B-cell-depleted T cells, or PBMCs.

Original processing notes: Nucleated cell counts were estimated from reference gene primer amplification. The data were produced by immunoSEQ multiplex PCR, yet TCRdb's version contains in-frame clones alone and is incomplete. The V and J calls and clone size were taken over from that table, and D and trimming were inferred from the DNA. The sample contains under 150,000 clones, approximately 77% of which appear only once. Unmatched junction bases numbered 20, after V lost 3 bases and J lost 4 bases. Germline V gene data show CDR1 as LGHDT and CDR2 as YNNKEL (reference sequence). The length of the CDR3 is 20 residues. This clone appeared a few times.

The sequenced material came from peripheral blood. The sequence was obtained from a man older than 75 with acute or convalescent COVID-19. This chain uses TRBV3-1 (or the pseudogene TRBV3-2) with TRBJ2-1; 8 positions match TRBD2. In DNA form, the CDR3 reads TGTGCCAGCAGCCACCGACCGGGACTAGACTCCATGGGGGTTTACAATGAGCAGTTCTTC. It codes for CASSHRPGLDSMGVYNEQFF.